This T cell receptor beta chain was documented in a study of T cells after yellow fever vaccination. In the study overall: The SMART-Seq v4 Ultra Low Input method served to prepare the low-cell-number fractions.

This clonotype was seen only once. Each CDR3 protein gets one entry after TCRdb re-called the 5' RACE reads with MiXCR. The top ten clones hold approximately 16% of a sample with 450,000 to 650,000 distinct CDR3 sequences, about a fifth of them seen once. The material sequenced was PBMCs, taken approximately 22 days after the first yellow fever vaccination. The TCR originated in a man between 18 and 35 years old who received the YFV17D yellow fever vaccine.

The CDR3 region has the DNA TGTGCCAGCAGTCTCATTGGACAGTCCTACAATGAGCAGTTCTTC. Translating gives CASSLIGQSYNEQFF. The chain joins TRBV12-3 or TRBV12-4 to TRBJ2-1; a possible D gene is TRBD1 (6 bases). Trimming stripped 5 bases from V and 1 base from J, with 12 bases between. This CDR3 is 15 amino acids long.